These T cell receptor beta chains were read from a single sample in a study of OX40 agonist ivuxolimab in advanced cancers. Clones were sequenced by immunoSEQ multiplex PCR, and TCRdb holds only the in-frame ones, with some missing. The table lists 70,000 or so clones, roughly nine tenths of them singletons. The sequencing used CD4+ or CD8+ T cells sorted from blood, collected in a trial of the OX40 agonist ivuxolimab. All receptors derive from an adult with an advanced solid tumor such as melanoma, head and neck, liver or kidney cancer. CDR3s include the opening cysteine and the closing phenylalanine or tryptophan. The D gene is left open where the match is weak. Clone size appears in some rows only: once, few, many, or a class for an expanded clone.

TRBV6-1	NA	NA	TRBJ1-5	TGTGCCAGCAGTGAAGTGGGAGGAGGGAATCAGCCCCAGCATTTT	CASSEVGGGNQPQHF
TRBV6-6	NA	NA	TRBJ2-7	TGTGCCAGCAAAGGGGGTGTAGGAGCCTACGAGCAGTACTTC	CASKGGVGAYEQYF
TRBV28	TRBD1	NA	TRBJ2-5	TGTGCCAGCAGTTCGGGACAGGGAGACCAAGAGACCCAGTACTTC	CASSSGQGDQETQYF
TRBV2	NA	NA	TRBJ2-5	TGTGCCAGCAGTGAAGGTTGGTCGGCAGATCGCCGGGGCGAGACCCAGTACTTC	CASSEGWSADRRGETQYF
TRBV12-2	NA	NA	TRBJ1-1	TGTGCAAGTCGCTTAGCTACAGGTGGGCAAGCTTTCTTT	CASRLATGGQAFF
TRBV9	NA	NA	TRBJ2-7	TGTGCCAGCAGCGCTGGAAATCTGCAAACCTACGAGCAGTACTTC	CASSAGNLQTYEQYF
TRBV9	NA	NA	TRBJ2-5	TGTGCCAGCAGCGTAGGGCGACAGGCCGGAGAGACCCAGTACTTC	CASSVGRQAGETQYF
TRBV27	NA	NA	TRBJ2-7	TGTGCCAGCAGTTTACTGGGCAAGGACCACTACGAGCAGTACTTC	CASSLLGKDHYEQYF
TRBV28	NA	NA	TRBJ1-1	TGTGCCAGCAGTGAAAGGGGGGACACTGAAGCTTTCTTT	CASSERGDTEAFF
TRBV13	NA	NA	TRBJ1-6	TGTGCCAGCAGCTTAGGAGGGGCGAATTCACCCCTCCACTTT	CASSLGGANSPLHF
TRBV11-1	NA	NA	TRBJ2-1	TGTGCCAGCAGCTTACAACAGAACAATGAGCAGTTCTTC	CASSLQQNNEQFF
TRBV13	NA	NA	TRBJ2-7	TGTGCCAGCAGATTCGGGACCAGCTACGAGCAGTACTTC	CASRFGTSYEQYF
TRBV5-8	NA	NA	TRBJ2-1	TGTGCCAGCAGCTTGGTTGGGGCACTCGATGAGCAGTTCTTC	CASSLVGALDEQFF
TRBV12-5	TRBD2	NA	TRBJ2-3	TGTGCTAGTGCCCCGGGACTAGCGAAAACAGATACGCAGTATTTT	CASAPGLAKTDTQYF
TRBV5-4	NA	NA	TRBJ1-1	TGTGCCAGCAGCTTGTGGGCCAATGAAGCTTTCTTT	CASSLWANEAFF
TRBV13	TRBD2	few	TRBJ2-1	TGTGCCAGCAGCACTGGGACTAGCGGGGGAATCTACAATGATCAGTTCTTC	CASSTGTSGGIYNDQFF
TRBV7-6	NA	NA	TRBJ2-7	TGTGCCAGCAGCTTAGTTGGGGTTGCCGAGCAGTACTTC	CASSLVGVAEQYF
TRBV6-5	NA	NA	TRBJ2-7	TGTGCCAGCAGTTACGGTATTTACACCTACGAGCAGTACTTC	CASSYGIYTYEQYF
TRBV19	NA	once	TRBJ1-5	TGTGCCACCGAGGGGCCAGCAGAGAATCAGCCCCAGCATTTT	CATEGPAENQPQHF
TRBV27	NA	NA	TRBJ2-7	TGTGCCAGCAGTTTCTCTGGCTACGAGCAGTACTTC	CASSFSGYEQYF
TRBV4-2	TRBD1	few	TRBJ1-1	TGTGCCAGCAGCCTTGGGACAGGAGAAGCTTTCTTT	CASSLGTGEAFF
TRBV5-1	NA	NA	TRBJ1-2	TGCGCCAGCAGCTACGGACAGACGCCTGGCTACACCTTC	CASSYGQTPGYTF
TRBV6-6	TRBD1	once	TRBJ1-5	TGTGCCAGCAGTCCCATAGGACAGGGGAATCAGCCCCAGCATTTT	CASSPIGQGNQPQHF
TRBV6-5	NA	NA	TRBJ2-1	TGTGCCAGCAGCCTGGACCACTACAATGAGCAGTTCTTC	CASSLDHYNEQFF
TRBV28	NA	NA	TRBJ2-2	TGTGCCAGCAGTCCTGAGACCGGGGAGCTGTTTTTT	CASSPETGELFF
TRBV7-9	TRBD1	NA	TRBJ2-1	TGTGCCAGCACCTGGGACAGCCCATCGTTCTTC	CASTWDSPSFF
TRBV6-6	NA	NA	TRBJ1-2	TGTGCCAGCAGCTGGGACGGTTCCACCGGCTACACCTTC	CASSWDGSTGYTF
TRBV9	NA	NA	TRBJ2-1	TGTGCCAGCAGCGTAGAAGGGGGGAATGAGCAGTTCTTC	CASSVEGGNEQFF
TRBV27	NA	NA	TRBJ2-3	TGTGCCAGCAGTTCTCTGGGGGGTGGAGATACGCAGTATTTT	CASSSLGGGDTQYF
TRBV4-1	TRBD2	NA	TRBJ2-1	TGCGCCAGCAGCCAAAGGACTAGCGGGAGGGTTTTAAATGAGCAGTTCTTC	CASSQRTSGRVLNEQFF
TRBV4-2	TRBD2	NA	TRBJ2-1	TGTGCCAGCAGCCAAGAGCGGGGGGGCATCTATGAGCAGTTCTTC	CASSQERGGIYEQFF
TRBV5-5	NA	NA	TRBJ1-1	TGTGCCAGCACCATAGGTAGGGGGAACACTGAAGCTTTCTTT	CASTIGRGNTEAFF
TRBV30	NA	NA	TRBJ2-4	TGTGCCTGGAACTCATACTATGGTGACATTCAGTACTTC	CAWNSYYGDIQYF
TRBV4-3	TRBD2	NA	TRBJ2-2	TGCGCCAGCAGCCCGAGCGGGGGGGTCACCGGGGAGCTGTTTTTT	CASSPSGGVTGELFF
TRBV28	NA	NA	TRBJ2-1	TGTGCCAGCAGTTTAATCCCTAGTACCAATGAGCAGTTCTTC	CASSLIPSTNEQFF
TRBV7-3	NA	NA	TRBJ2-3	TGTGCCAGCAGCCCTACGTCTGGGCGGGTAACAGATACGCAGTATTTT	CASSPTSGRVTDTQYF
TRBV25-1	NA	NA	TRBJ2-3	TGTGCCAGCAGTGAATACAGGGCATCAGATACGCAGTATTTT	CASSEYRASDTQYF
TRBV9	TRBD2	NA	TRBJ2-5	TGTGCCAGCAGCGTCGGGACTAGCGGCCTCCAAGAGACCCAGTACTTC	CASSVGTSGLQETQYF
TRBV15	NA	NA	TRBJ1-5	TGTGCCACCAGCACCCTTCGGGGGGGCTCTCAGCCCCAGCATTTT	CATSTLRGGSQPQHF
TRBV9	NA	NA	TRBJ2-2	TGTGCCAGCAGCGCTCACGGGGCCGGGGAGCTGTTTTTT	CASSAHGAGELFF
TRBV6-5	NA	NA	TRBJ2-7	TGTGCCAGCCAGGGTAGCGCACCGTCCGAGCAGTACTTC	CASQGSAPSEQYF
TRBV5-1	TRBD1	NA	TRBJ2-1	TGCGCCAGCAGCTTTGGCAGGGGGCGTGATGAGCAGTTCTTC	CASSFGRGRDEQFF
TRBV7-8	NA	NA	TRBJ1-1	TGTGCCAGCAACTGGGGGGGGGCCACTGAAGCTTTCTTT	CASNWGGATEAFF
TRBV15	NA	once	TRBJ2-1	TGTGCCACCAGCAGAGACTATGACTCGGGGTGGGCAGACGACAATGAGCAGTTCTTC	CATSRDYDSGWADDNEQFF
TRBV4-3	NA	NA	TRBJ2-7	TGCGCCAGCAGCCAAGATACGGTCTACGAGCAGTACTTC	CASSQDTVYEQYF
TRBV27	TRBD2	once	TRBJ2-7	TGTGCCAGCAGTTTTGGCGGGGGGGCATACGAGCAGTACTTC	CASSFGGGAYEQYF
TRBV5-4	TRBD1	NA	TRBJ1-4	TGTGCCAGCAGCTTCACCCCGGGACAGGAACTGTTTTTT	CASSFTPGQELFF
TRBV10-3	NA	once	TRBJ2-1	TGTGCCATCAGGGGCGTAGTCAGGACATACAATGAGCAGTTCTTC	CAIRGVVRTYNEQFF
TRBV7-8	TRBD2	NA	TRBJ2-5	TGTGCCAGCACTTTTTTAGCGGGACAAGAGACCCAGTACTTC	CASTFLAGQETQYF
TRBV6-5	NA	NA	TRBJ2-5	TGTGCCAGCAGAGAGACCCAGTACTTC	CASRETQYF
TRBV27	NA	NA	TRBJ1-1	TGTGCCAGCAGTTTATTAGGGACGAACACTGAAGCTTTCTTT	CASSLLGTNTEAFF
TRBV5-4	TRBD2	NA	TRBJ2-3	TGTGCCAGCTTACTAGCGGGAGGACCAGATACGCAGTATTTT	CASLLAGGPDTQYF
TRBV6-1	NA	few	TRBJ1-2	TGTGCCAGCAGTGTATTTGGGGTCGTCTATGGCTACACCTTC	CASSVFGVVYGYTF
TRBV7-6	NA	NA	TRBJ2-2	TGTGCCAGCAGCTTAGAAGTGACTCTCACCGGGGAGCTGTTTTTT	CASSLEVTLTGELFF
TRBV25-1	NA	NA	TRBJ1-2	TGTGCCAGCAGTGAAACGACGGGGGTCTATGGCTACACCTTC	CASSETTGVYGYTF
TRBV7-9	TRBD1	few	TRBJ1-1	TGTGCCAGCAGCTTAGTCGAGGGGACAGGCACTGAAGCTTTCTTT	CASSLVEGTGTEAFF
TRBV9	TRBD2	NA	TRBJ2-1	TGTGCCAGCAGCATAGCGGTTAGCGGGAGACACAATGAGCAGTTCTTC	CASSIAVSGRHNEQFF
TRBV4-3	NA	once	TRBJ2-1	TGCGCCAGCAGCCAAGATCTTACTAGGGGCCCCTACAATGAGCAGTTCTTC	CASSQDLTRGPYNEQFF
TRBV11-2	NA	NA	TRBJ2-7	TGTGCCAGCAGCTTAGTAAATAGCGTAGGGAGCTACTCCTACGAGCAGTACTTC	CASSLVNSVGSYSYEQYF
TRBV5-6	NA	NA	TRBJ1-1	TGTGCCAGCAGCTTGGACGGGGAGACTGAAGCTTTCTTT	CASSLDGETEAFF